This T cell receptor beta chain was recovered during a study of T cell repertoires in cytomegalovirus infection. Overall study context: It can be stated that public TCR beta signatures indicated CMV infection as well as a matching HLA type.

In the case of this clonotype: What it binds is not known.

TCRdb called the reads again in MiXCR, with one record for every CDR3 protein. The sample has a few hundred thousand distinct CDR3 sequences; 40% are singletons. Between the trimmed V and J ends, which lost 5 bases and 0 bases, there was a span of 11 bases. The CDR3 length is 15 residues. CDR1 and CDR2 (germline): SGHTA, FQGNSA. This rearrangement joins TRBV7-2 to TRBJ2-1; D is perhaps TRBD2 (5 bases). The TCR comes from a human donor in good health (CMV status not recorded). Some clones in this sample may be carry-over from other donors' samples. The specimen comprised cultured PBMCs, sampled from culture after CMV antigen stimulation. CDR3 protein: CASSATRSSYNEQFF. The CDR3 DNA reads TGTGCCAGCAGCGCTACTAGAAGCTCCTACAATGAGCAGTTCTTC.